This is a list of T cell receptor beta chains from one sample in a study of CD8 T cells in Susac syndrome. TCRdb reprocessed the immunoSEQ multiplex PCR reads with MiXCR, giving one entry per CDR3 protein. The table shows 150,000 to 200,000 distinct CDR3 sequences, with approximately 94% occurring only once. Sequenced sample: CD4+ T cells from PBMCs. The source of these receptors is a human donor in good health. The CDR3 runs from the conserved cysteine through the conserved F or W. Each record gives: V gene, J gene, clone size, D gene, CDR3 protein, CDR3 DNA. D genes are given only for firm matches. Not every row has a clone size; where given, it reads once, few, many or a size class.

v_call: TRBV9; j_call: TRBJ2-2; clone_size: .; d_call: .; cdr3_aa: CASSATNLGLHTGELFF; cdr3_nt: TGTGCCAGCAGCGCTACAAACCTGGGACTCCACACCGGGGAGCTGTTTTTT
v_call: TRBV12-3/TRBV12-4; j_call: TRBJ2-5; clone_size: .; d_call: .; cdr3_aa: CASSLVETAQYF; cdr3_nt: TGTGCCAGCAGTTTAGTGGAGACAGCCCAGTACTTC
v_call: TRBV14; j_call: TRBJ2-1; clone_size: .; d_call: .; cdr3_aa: CASSQKIPNEQFF; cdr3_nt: TGTGCCAGCAGCCAAAAGATCCCGAATGAGCAGTTCTTC
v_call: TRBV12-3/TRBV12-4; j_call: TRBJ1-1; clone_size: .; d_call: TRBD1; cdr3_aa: CASSLGTGGEAFF; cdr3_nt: TGTGCCAGCAGTTTAGGGACAGGGGGCGAGGCTTTCTTT
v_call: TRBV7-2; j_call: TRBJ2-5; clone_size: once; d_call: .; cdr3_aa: CASSLAFVRETQYF; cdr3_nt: TGTGCCAGCAGCTTAGCGTTCGTAAGAGAGACCCAGTACTTC
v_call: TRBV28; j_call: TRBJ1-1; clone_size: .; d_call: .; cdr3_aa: CASSQRQTNTEAFF; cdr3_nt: TGTGCCAGCAGTCAGAGACAGACGAACACTGAAGCTTTCTTT
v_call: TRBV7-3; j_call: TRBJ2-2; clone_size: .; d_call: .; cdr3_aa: CASSFDSGTGELFF; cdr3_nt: TGTGCCAGCAGCTTCGATAGCGGCACCGGGGAGCTGTTTTTT
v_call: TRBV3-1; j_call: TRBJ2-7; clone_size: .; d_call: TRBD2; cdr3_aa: CASSQTSGFGLSEQYF; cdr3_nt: TGTGCCAGCAGCCAAACTAGCGGTTTCGGACTTTCCGAGCAGTACTTC
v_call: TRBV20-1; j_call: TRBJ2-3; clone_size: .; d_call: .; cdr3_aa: CSASRGGDTQYF; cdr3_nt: TGCAGTGCTAGCCGGGGTGGCGATACGCAGTATTTT
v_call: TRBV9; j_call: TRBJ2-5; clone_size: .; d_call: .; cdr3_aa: CASSVGIWNSQETQYF; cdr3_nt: TGTGCCAGCAGCGTAGGTATCTGGAACTCACAAGAGACCCAGTACTTC
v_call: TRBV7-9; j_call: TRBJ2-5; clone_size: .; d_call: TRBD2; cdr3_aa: CASSLQLAGSETQYF; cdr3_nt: TGTGCCAGCAGCTTACAGCTAGCGGGTTCAGAGACCCAGTACTTC
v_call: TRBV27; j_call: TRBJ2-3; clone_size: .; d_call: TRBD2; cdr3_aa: CASRLQLAGGPIHTQYF; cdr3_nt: TGTGCCAGCAGACTCCAACTAGCGGGGGGTCCTATACATACGCAGTATTTT
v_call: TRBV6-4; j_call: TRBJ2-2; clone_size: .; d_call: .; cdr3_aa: CASSEAANTGELFF; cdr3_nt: TGTGCCAGCAGTGAGGCCGCGAACACCGGGGAGCTGTTTTTT
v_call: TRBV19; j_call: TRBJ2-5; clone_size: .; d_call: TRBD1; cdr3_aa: CASSIGQGGETQYF; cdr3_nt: TGTGCCAGTAGTATCGGACAGGGTGGTGAGACCCAGTACTTC
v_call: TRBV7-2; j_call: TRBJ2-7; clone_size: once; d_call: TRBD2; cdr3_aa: CASSLGLAGDYEQYF; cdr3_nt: TGTGCCAGCAGCTTAGGTCTAGCGGGGGACTACGAGCAGTACTTC
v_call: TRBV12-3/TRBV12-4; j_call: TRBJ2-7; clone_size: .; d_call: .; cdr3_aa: CASSFFPEVGEQYF; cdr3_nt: TGTGCCAGCAGTTTCTTCCCGGAAGTGGGAGAGCAGTACTTC
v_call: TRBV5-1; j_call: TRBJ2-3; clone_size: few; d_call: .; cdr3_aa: CASSLITDTQYF; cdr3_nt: TGCGCCAGCAGCTTGATCACAGATACGCAGTATTTT
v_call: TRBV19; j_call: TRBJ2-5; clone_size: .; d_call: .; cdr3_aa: CASGAHQETQYF; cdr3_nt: TGTGCCAGTGGGGCACACCAAGAGACCCAGTACTTC
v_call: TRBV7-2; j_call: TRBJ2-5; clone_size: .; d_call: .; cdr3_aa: CASSLQSYYEETQYF; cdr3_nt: TGTGCCAGCAGCTTACAGTCCTACTATGAAGAGACCCAGTACTTC
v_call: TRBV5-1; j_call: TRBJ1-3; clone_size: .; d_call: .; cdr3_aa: CASSLSSGSGNTIYF; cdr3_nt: TGCGCCAGCAGCTTGAGCTCGGGTTCCGGAAACACCATATATTTT
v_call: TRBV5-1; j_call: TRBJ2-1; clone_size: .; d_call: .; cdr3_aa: CASSRDLFNEQFF; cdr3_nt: TGCGCCAGCTCGCGGGATCTTTTCAATGAGCAGTTCTTC
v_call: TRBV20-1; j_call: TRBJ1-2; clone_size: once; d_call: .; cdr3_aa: CSAVTTGGYTF; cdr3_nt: TGCAGTGCTGTAACGACGGGAGGCTACACCTTC
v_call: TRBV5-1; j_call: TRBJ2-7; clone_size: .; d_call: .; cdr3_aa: CASSSTVTSSYEQYF; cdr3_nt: TGCGCCAGCAGCTCTACAGTTACAAGCTCCTACGAGCAGTACTTC
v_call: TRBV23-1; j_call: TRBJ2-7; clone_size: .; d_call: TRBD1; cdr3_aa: CASSQSAGGIYEQYF; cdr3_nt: TGCGCCAGCAGTCAATCGGCAGGGGGAATCTACGAGCAGTACTTC
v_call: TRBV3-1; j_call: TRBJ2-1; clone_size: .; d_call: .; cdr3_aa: CASSQYLLGDNEQFF; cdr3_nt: TGTGCCAGCAGCCAATACCTACTAGGGGACAATGAGCAGTTCTTC
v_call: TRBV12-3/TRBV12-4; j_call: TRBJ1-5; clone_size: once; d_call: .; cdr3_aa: CASRSWNQPQHF; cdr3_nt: TGTGCCAGCAGAAGTTGGAATCAGCCCCAGCATTTT
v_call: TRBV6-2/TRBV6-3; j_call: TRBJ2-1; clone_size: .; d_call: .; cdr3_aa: CASRPGRLNEQFF; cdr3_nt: TGTGCCAGCCGGCCGGGTCGGCTTAATGAGCAGTTCTTC
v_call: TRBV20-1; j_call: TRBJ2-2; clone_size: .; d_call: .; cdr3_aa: CSANSMVDTGELFF; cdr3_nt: TGCAGTGCGAATTCTATGGTGGACACCGGGGAGCTGTTTTTT
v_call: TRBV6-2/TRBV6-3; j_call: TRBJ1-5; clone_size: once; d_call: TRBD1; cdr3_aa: CASSYSLAQRTGISNQPQHF; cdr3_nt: TGTGCCAGCAGTTACTCTTTGGCCCAGAGGACAGGGATTAGCAATCAGCCCCAGCATTTT
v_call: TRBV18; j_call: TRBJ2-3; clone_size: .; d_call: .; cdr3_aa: CASSPRTGSDTQYF; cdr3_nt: TGTGCCAGCTCACCCCGGACCGGCAGTGATACGCAGTATTTT
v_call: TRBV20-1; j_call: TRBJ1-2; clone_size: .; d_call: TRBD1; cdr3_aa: CSAFSTGGDYGYTF; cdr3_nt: TGCAGTGCCTTCTCGACAGGGGGCGACTATGGCTACACCTTC
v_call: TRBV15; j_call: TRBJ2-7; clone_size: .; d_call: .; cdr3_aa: CATSAGLYEQYF; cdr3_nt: TGTGCCACCAGCGCAGGGCTCTACGAGCAGTACTTC
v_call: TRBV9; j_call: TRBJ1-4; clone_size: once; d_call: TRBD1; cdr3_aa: CASSLGDREDEKLFF; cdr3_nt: TGTGCCAGCAGCCTCGGGGACAGGGAGGACGAAAAACTGTTTTTT
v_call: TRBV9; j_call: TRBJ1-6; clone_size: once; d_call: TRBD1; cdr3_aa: CASSITGTGDPHSPLHF; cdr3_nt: TGTGCCAGCAGCATAACCGGGACAGGGGACCCCCATTCACCCCTCCACTTT
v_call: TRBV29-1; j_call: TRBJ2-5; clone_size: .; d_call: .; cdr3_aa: CSVGLNQETQYF; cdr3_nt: TGCAGCGTGGGGTTGAACCAAGAGACCCAGTACTTC
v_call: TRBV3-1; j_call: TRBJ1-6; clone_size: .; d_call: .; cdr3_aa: CASSSPGKMESPLHF; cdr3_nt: TGTGCCAGCAGCTCTCCAGGGAAGATGGAATCACCCCTCCACTTT
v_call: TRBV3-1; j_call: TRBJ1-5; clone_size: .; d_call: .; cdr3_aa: CASSQGSLMTQHF; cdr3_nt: TGTGCCAGCAGCCAAGGATCACTAATGACCCAGCATTTT
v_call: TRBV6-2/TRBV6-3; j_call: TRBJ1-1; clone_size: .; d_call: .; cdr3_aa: CASSYRGAAFF; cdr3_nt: TGTGCCAGCAGTTATAGGGGGGCGGCTTTCTTT
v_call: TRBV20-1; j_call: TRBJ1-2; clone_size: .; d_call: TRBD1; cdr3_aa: CSAREGAWNYGYTF; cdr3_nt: TGCAGTGCTCGAGAGGGGGCATGGAACTATGGCTACACCTTC
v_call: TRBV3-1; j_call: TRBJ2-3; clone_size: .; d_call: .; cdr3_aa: CASSQERTDTQYF; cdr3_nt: TGTGCCAGCAGCCAAGAAAGGACAGATACGCAGTATTTT
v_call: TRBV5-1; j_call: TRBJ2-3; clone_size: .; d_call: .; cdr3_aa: CASSIGGGVSTDTQYF; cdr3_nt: TGCGCCAGCAGCATTGGAGGCGGGGTCAGCACAGATACGCAGTATTTT
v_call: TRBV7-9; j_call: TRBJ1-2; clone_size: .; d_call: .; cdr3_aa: CASHKGDGYTF; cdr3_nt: TGTGCCAGCCACAAGGGCGATGGCTACACCTTC
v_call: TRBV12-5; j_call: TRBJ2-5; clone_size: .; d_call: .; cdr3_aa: CASATGLGEGETQYF; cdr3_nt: TGTGCTAGTGCCACCGGACTCGGGGAAGGAGAGACCCAGTACTTC
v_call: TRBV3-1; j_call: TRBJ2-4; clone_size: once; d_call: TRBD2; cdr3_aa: CASSQGVSGAKNIQYF; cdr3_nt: TGTGCCAGCAGCCAAGGCGTTAGCGGGGCCAAAAACATTCAGTACTTC
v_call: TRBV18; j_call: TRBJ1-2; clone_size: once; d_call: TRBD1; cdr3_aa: CASSEAGQGRRGHYGYTF; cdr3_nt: TGTGCCAGCTCAGAGGCGGGACAGGGAAGAAGGGGGCACTATGGCTACACCTTC
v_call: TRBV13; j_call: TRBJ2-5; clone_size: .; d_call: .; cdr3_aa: CASSSTTGSGRETQYF; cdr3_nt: TGTGCCAGCAGCTCGACTACAGGGTCCGGTAGAGAGACCCAGTACTTC
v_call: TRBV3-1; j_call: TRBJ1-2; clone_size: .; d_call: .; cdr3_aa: CASSQGSGAKRGYTF; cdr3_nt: TGTGCCAGCAGCCAAGGGTCCGGGGCCAAAAGGGGCTACACCTTC
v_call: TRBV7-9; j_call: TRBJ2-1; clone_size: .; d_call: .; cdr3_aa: CASRVRLGVFMVNEQFF; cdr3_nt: TGTGCCAGCAGGGTCCGCTTGGGTGTTTTTATGGTGAATGAGCAGTTCTTC
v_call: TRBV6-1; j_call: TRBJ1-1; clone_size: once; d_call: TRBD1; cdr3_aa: CASRKAMAGGMNTEAFF; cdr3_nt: TGTGCCAGCCGTAAGGCCATGGCAGGGGGTATGAACACTGAAGCTTTCTTT
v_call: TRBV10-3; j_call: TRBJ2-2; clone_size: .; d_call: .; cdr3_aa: CAISESWTGELFF; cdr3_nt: TGTGCCATCAGTGAGTCGTGGACCGGGGAGCTGTTTTTT
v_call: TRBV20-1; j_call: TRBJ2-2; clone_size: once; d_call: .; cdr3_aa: CSARGTGASNTGELFF; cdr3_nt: TGCAGTGCTAGAGGGACGGGGGCCTCAAACACCGGGGAGCTGTTTTTT
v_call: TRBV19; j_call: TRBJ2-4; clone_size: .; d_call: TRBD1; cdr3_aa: CASSEGQGAKSKNIQYF; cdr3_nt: TGTGCCAGTAGTGAGGGACAGGGGGCGAAGTCCAAAAACATTCAGTACTTC